This TCR beta chain was captured in a study of T cells in Graves' hyperthyroidism and ophthalmopathy. V lost 7 bases and J lost 2; bases outside the gene matches: 10. There are 15 residues in the CDR3. Germline CDR1 SGHRS, CDR2 YFSETQ. TCR beta CDR3 sequences were amplified from RNA transcripts. The primer set for the first-round RT-PCR of the TCR CDR3 was HTBI. One entry per CDR3 protein, called by TCRdb with MiXCR from the multiplex PCR reads. The sample contains about 590,000 distinct CDR3 sequences, around 14% of which appear only once. As for this clonotype: A read error is possible here, since a much larger clone lies one base away.

The J gene is TRBJ2-7, the V gene TRBV5-1; 9 bases map to TRBD1. Source material: blood. The TCR sequence derives from a woman in her thirties with Graves' hyperthyroidism. Here the CDR3 reads CASGLRTGVAYEQYF. The CDR3 coding sequence is TGCGCCAGCGGCCTAAGGACAGGGGTGGCCTACGAGCAGTACTTC. The entire variable domain, with the rest obtained from reference TRBV5-1 and TRBJ2-7, is as follows: KAGVTQTPRYLIKTRGQQVTLSCSPISGHRSVSWYQQTPGQGLQFLFEYFSETQRNKGNFPGRFSGRQFSNSRSEMNVSTLELGDSALYLCASGLRTGVAYEQYFGPGTRLTVT.